The rows below give T cell receptor beta chains drawn from one sample of a study of control samples from healthy donors and cancer patients. Here immunoSEQ multiplex PCR was the method, and the copy in TCRdb shows in-frame clones only, minus some. The table shows about 58,000 clones, with about 90% occurring only once. Specimen: PBMCs. Receptors were obtained from a woman aged 60 to 75 with lung cancer. Each CDR3 is given without its conserved first and last residue. Each record gives: J gene, V gene, CDR3 protein.

TRBJ1-2 | TRBV28 | ASRNSIGTPNYGYT
TRBJ1-2 | TRBV11-1 | ASSLVSGDYGYT
TRBJ1-1 | TRBV28 | ASCNPEQGVTEAF
TRBJ2-6 | TRBV6-5 | ASSLDSSGANVLT
TRBJ1-2 | TRBV19 | ASSQGTALWGGYT
TRBJ2-3 | TRBV11-3 | ASSHRGTDTQY
TRBJ2-7 | TRBV5-4 | ASSPGGGGHEQY
TRBJ1-6 | TRBV19 | ASSRATARNSPLH
TRBJ1-1 | TRBV18 | ASSYDRVVGAEAF
TRBJ1-4 | TRBV6-6 | ASTDDRGLL
TRBJ1-1 | TRBV28 | ASSTPSRRNTEAF
TRBJ2-5 | TRBV18 | ASSPFGETQY
TRBJ1-2 | TRBV28 | ASSPPDRANYGYT
TRBJ1-2 | TRBV6-5 | ASLQGNLNYGYT
TRBJ2-5 | TRBV21-1 | VAAVYFLNGTQETQY
TRBJ1-1 | TRBV6-5 | ASWRGNRLEAF
TRBJ2-5 | TRBV19 | ASSIGGETQY
TRBJ2-2 | TRBV19 | ANSRAAGELF
TRBJ1-1 | TRBV3-1/TRBV3-2 | ASSQGVQNTEAF
TRBJ2-5 | TRBV5-6 | ASRIRPGQGTQGMETQY
TRBJ2-5 | TRBV7-9 | ASSLQAQETQY
TRBJ1-1 | TRBV9 | ASSIGQGGTEAF
TRBJ1-1 | TRBV5-1 | ASSQQGYTEAF
TRBJ1-2 | TRBV6-5 | ASSYPGGGVRGYT
TRBJ2-7 | TRBV5-4 | ASQTGSFSYEQY
TRBJ1-5 | TRBV18 | ASSLSGMGNQPQH
TRBJ2-1 | TRBV6-4 | ASSYIGSGEQF
TRBJ1-5 | TRBV5-1 | ASRTGFDQPQH
TRBJ1-3 | TRBV5-4 | ASSLTGGLFSGNTIY
TRBJ2-7 | TRBV6-6 | ASSYSSSGGYEQY
TRBJ2-3 | TRBV5-1 | ASSLEGADTQY
TRBJ1-5 | TRBV6-1 | ASSEPGTGVQPQH
TRBJ2-7 | TRBV15 | ATSRSYYELY
TRBJ1-4 | TRBV29-1 | SVQGAPGKLF
TRBJ1-2 | TRBV18 | ASSDGLTSLGYGYT
TRBJ2-1 | TRBV2 | ASREGVEQF
TRBJ1-4 | TRBV5-6 | ASSLGRPNEKLF
TRBJ2-5 | TRBV5-1 | ASSPGLAGGAGETQY
TRBJ1-6 | TRBV11-2 | ASSLPYNSPLH
TRBJ2-7 | TRBV7-3 | ASSATGYEQY
TRBJ1-1 | TRBV9 | ASSVQGVSTEAF
TRBJ2-1 | TRBV27 | ASSQSSYNEQF
TRBJ1-3 | TRBV2 | ASSGTVAGNTIY
TRBJ2-7 | TRBV19 | ASSWGAGDALYEQY
TRBJ2-2 | TRBV3-1/TRBV3-2 | ASSLVNTGELF
TRBJ1-1 | TRBV5-1 | ASSSGQGGFAEAF